Sequencing of this TCR beta chain was carried out in a study of blood T cell repertoires in COVID-19. This CDR3 contains 13 residues. Trimming pared 5 bases from V and 3 bases from J, leaving 11 bases between. The germline CDR1 and CDR2 sequences are MNHEY and SMNVEV (reference sequence). Profiled with immunoSEQ multiplex PCR; TCRdb holds only in-frame clones, not every one. The sample holds about 110,000 clones, about three quarters seen once. Sequencing was carried out using peripheral blood. The genes are TRBV27 and TRBJ2-7; tentative D call: TRBD1 (6 bases). The source of this sequence is a man aged 80 or over with COVID-19, enrolled during active disease. Here the CDR3 reads CASSRGNVYEQYF. The CDR3 region has the DNA TGTGCCAGCAGTAGGGGGAATGTCTACGAGCAGTACTTC.